Described below is a single T cell receptor beta chain sequence and its context. The antigen remains unidentified. The data were obtained in a study of vaccination and CD4 T cells after COVID-19. The wider study: Every participant had a vaccine, which was either BNT162b2 or mRNA-1273, given in two doses.

Germline values: CDR1 MGHRA, CDR2 YSYEKL. J gave up 5 bases and V 4 bases, and 12 bases lay outside the gene matches. This CDR3 has 16 residues. The treatment here: roughly nine-day PBMC culture with coronavirus spike peptide pools or control peptides (ViraFEST assay). ViraFEST used peptide pools to expand antigen-specific T cells, then sequenced TCRs. CD4+ T cells that had been cultured provided DNA sequenced with the Oncomine TCR Beta short-read assay. After culture, CD4+ T cells served as the source for genomic DNA extraction. TCRdb analysed the PCR reads with MiXCR anew, one entry per CDR3 protein. The table records 25,000 or so distinct CDR3 sequences, under 55% of them present only once.

The chain uses TRBV4-1 and TRBJ2-5; TRBD1 matches at 8 bases. The sequenced material came from CD4+ T cells from blood, cultured in vitro. The receptor was isolated from a human donor who had recovered from COVID-19. CDR3 protein: CASSRGQGGYGETQYF. As DNA, the CDR3 is TGCGCCAGCAGCCGAGGACAGGGTGGGTACGGGGAGACCCAGTACTTC.